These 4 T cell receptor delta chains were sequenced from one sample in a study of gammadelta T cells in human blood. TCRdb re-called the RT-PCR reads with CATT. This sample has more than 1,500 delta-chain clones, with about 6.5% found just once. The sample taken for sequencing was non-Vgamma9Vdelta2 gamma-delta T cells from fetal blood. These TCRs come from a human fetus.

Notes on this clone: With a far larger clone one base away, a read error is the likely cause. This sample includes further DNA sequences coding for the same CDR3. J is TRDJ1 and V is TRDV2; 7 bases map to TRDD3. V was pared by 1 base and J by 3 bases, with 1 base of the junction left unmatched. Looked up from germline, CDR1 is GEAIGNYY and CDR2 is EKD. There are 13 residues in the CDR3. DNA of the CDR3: TGTGCCTGTGACACGGGGGGATCCGATAAACTCATCTTT. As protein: CACDTGGSDKLIF.

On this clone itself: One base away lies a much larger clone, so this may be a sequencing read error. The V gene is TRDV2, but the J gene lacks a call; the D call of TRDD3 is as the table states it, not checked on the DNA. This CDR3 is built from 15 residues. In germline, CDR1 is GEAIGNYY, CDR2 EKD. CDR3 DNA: TGTGCCTGTGACACCGGACTGGGGGATACCGATAAACGCATCTTT. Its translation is CACDTGLGDTDKRIF.

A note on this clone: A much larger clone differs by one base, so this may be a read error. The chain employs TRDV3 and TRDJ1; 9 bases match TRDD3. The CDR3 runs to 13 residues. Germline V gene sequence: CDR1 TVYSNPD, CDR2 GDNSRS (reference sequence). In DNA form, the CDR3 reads TGTGCCTTTGTACTGGGGGACACCAATAAACTCATCTTT. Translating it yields CAFVLGDTNKLIF.

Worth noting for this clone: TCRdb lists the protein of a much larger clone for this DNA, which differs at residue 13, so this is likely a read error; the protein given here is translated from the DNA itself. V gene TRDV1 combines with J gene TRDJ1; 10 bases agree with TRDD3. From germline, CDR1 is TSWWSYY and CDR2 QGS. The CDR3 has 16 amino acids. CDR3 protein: CALGELGDTYTDNLIF. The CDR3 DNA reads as TGTGCTCTTGGGGAACTGGGGGATACGTACACCGATAATCTCATCTTT.